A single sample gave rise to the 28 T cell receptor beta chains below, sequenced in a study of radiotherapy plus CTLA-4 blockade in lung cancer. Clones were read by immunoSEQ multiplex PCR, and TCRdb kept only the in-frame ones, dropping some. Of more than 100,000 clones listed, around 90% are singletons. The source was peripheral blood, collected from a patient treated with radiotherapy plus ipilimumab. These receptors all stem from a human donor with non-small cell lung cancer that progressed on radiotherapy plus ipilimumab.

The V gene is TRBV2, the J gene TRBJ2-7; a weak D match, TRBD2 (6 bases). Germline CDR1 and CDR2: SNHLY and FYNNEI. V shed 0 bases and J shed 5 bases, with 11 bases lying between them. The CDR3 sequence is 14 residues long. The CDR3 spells CASSEAAGYHEQYF. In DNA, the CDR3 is TGTGCCAGCAGTGAAGCCGCGGGGTACCACGAGCAGTACTTC.

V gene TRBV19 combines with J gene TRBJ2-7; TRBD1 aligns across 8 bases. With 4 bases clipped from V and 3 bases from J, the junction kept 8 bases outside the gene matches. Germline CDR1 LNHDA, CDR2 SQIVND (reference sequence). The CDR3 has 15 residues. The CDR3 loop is CASSRTGTGVYEQYF. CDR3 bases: TGTGCCAGTAGTAGAACCGGGACAGGAGTCTACGAGCAGTACTTC.

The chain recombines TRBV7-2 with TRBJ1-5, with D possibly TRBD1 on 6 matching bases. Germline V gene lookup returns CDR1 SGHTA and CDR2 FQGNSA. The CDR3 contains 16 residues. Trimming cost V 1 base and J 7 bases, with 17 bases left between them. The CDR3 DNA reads TGTGCCAGCAGCTTAGATTGGGGGGCGCGTGGGCAGCCCCAGCATTTT. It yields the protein CASSLDWGARGQPQHF.

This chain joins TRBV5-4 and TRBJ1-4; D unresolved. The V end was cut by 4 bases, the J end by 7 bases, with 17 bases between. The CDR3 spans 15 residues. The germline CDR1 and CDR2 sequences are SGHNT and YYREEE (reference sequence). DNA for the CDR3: TGTGCCAGCAGCCAGCAAAGTGGAAGCTTTGAAAAACTGTTTTTT. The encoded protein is CASSQQSGSFEKLFF.

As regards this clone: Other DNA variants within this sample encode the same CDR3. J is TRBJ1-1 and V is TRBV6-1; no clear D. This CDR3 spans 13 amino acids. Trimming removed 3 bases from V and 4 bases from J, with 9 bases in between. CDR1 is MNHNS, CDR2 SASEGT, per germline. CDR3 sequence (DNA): TGTGCCAGCAGTGATATTGAGTCCACTGAAGCTTTCTTT. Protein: CASSDIESTEAFF.

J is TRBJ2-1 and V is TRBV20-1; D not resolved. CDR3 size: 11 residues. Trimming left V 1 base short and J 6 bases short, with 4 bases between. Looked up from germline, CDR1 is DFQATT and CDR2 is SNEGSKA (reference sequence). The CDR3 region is CSARVSNEQFF. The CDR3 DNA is TGCAGTGCTAGAGTTAGCAATGAGCAGTTCTTC.

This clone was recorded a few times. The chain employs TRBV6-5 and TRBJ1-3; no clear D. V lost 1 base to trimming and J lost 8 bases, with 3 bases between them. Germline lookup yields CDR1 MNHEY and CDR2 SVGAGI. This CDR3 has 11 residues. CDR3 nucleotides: TGTGCCAGCAGTTACTTCGACACCATATATTTT. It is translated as CASSYFDTIYF.

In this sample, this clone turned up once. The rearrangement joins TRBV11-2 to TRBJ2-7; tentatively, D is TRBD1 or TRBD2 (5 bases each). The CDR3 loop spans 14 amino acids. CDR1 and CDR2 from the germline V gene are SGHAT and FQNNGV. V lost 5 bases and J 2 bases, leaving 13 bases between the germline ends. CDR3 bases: TGTGCCAGCAGCCCCAGGGAGACCCCCTACGAGCAGTACTTC. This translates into CASSPRETPYEQYF.

In DNA, the CDR3 is TGTGCCAGCAGCCTTCCGGGGATGTTCAATGAGCAGTTCTTC. Protein product: CASSLPGMFNEQFF. This chain links TRBV5-6 with TRBJ2-1, with D maybe TRBD2 (5 bases). This CDR3 has 14 amino acids. Germline V lookup: CDR1 SGHDT, CDR2 YYEEEE. V lost 4 bases, J lost 6 bases, and 14 bases lay in between. The full variable domain, in which reference TRBV5-6 and TRBJ2-1 provide the parts outside the CDR3, is DAGVTQSPTHLIKTRGQQVTLRCSPKSGHDTVSWYQQALGQGPQFIFQYYEEEERQRGNFPDRFSGHQFPNYSSELNVNALLLGDSALYLCASSLPGMFNEQFFGPGTRLTVL.

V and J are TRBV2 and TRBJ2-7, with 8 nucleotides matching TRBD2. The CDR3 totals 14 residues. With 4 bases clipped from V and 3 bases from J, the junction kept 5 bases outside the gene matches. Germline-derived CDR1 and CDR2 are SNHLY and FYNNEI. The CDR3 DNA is TGTGCCAGCAGTGCGGGGCTAGCGGGCTACGAGCAGTACTTC. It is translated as CASSAGLAGYEQYF.

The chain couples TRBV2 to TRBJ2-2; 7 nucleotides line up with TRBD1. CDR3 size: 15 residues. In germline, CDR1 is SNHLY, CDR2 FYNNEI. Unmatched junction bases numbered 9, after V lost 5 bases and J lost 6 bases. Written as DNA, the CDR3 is TGTGCCAGCAGTACCGACAGGGTATCGGCCGGGGAGCTGTTTTTT. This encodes CASSTDRVSAGELFF.

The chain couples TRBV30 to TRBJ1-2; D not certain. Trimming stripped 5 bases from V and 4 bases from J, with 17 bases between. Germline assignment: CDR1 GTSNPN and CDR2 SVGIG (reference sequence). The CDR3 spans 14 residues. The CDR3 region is CAWAPPALGYGYTF. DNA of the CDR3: TGTGCCTGGGCCCCCCCGGCTCTTGGCTATGGCTACACCTTC.

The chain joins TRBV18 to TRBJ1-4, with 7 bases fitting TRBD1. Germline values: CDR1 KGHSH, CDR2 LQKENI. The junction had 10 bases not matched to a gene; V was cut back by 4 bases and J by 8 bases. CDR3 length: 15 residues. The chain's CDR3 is CASSHTGAAREKLFF. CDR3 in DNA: TGTGCCAGCTCACACACAGGGGCGGCCCGAGAAAAACTGTTTTTT.

The CDR3 DNA is TGTGCCAGCAGGTGGGACTTGAGCACAGATACGCAGTATTTT. This encodes CASRWDLSTDTQYF. The chain recombines TRBV2 with TRBJ2-3; a possible D gene is TRBD2 (6 bases). This CDR3 comprises 14 residues. Germline CDR1 SNHLY, CDR2 FYNNEI. The V gene lost 6 bases and the J gene lost 0 bases, with 10 bases spanning the gap.

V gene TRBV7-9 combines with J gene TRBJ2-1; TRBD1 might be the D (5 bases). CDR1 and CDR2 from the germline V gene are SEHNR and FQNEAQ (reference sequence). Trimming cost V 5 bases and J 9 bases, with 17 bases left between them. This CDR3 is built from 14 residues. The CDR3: CASSPRARVSEQFF. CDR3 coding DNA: TGTGCCAGCAGCCCTCGCGCCAGGGTGTCTGAGCAGTTCTTC.

CDR3 bases: TGTGCCAGCACAGGTCAGCTCTACGAGCAGTACTTC. It translates to CASTGQLYEQYF. The gene calls are TRBV6-1 and TRBJ2-7; D not certain. Trimming left V 7 bases short and J 3 bases short, with 10 bases between. Germline lookup yields CDR1 MNHNS and CDR2 SASEGT. The CDR3 runs to 12 residues.

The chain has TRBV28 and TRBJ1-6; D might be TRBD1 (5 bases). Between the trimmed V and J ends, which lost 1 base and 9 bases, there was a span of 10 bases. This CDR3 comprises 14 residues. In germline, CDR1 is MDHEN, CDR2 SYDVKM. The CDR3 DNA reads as TGTGCCAGCAGTTTATCCCGCGGGGCTTCACCCCTCCACTTT. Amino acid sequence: CASSLSRGASPLHF.

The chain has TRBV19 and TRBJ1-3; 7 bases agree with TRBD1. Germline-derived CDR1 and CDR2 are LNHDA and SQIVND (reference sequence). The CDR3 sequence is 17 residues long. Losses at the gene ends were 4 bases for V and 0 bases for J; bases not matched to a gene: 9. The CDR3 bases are TGTGCCAGTAGTACCCTCGGGACAGCAAGCTCTGGAAACACCATATATTTT. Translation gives CASSTLGTASSGNTIYF.

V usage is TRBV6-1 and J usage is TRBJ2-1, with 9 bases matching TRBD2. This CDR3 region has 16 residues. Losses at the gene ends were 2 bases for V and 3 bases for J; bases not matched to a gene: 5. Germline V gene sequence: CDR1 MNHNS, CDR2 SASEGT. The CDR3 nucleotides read TGTGCCAGCAGTGAACAGACTAGCGGCTACTACAATGAGCAGTTCTTC. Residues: CASSEQTSGYYNEQFF.

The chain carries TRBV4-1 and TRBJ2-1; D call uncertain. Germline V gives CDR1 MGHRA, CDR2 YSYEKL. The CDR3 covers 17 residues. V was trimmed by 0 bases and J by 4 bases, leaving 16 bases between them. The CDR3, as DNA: TGCGCCAGCAGCCAAGATGAAGTGCGGATACTTTACAATGAGCAGTTCTTC. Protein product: CASSQDEVRILYNEQFF.

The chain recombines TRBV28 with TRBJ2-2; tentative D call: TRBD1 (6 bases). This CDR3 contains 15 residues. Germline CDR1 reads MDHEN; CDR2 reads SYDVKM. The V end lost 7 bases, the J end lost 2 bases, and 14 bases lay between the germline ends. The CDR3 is CASTWDTRNTGELFF. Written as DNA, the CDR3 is TGTGCCAGCACCTGGGACACCAGAAACACCGGGGAGCTGTTTTTT.

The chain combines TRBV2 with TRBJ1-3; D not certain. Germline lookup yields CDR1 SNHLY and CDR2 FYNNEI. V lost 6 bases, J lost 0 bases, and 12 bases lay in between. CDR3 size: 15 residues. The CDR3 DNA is TGTGCCAGCAGGACGGGCGGAGACTCTGGAAACACCATATATTTT. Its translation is CASRTGGDSGNTIYF.

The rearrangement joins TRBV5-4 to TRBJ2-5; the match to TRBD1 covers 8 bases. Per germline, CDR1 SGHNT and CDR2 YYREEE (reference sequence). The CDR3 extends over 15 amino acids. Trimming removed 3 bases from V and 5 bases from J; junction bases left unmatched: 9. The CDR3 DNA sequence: TGTGCCAGCAGCTCCGGACAGGGAGGAGGGGAGACCCAGTACTTC. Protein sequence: CASSSGQGGGETQYF.

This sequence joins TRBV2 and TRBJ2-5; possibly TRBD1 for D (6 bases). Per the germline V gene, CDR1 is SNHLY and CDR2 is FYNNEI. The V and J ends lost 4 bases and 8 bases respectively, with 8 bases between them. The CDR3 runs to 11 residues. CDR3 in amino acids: CASSGGPTQYF. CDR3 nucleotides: TGTGCCAGCAGTGGGGGGCCCACCCAGTACTTC.

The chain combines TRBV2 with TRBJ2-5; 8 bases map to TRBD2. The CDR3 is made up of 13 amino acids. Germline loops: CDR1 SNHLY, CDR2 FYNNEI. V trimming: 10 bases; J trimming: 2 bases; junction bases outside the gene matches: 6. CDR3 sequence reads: CATERERQETQYF. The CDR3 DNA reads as TGTGCCACCGAGCGGGAGAGGCAAGAGACCCAGTACTTC. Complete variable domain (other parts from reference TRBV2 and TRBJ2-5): EPEVTQTPSHQVTQMGQEVILRCVPISNHLYFYWYRQILGQKVEFLVSFYNNEISEKSEIFDDQFSVERPDGSNFTLKIRSTKLEDSAMYFCATERERQETQYFGPGTRLLVL.

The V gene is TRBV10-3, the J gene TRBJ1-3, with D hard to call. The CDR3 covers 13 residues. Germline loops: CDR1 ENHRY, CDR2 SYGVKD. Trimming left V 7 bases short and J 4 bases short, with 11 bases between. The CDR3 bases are TGTGCCATCACCGGGATGGAGGGAAACACCATATATTTT. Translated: CAITGMEGNTIYF.

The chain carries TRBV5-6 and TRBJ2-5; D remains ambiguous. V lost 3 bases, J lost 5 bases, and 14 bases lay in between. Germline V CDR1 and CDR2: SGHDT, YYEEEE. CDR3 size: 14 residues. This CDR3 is CASSYRGAGETQYF. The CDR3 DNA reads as TGTGCCAGCAGCTATAGAGGCGCCGGGGAGACCCAGTACTTC.

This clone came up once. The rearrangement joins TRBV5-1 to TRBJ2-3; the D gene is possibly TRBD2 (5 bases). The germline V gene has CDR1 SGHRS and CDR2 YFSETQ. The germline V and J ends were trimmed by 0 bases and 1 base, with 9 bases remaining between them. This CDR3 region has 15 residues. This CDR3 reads CASSLGGPGTDTQYF. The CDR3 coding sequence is TGCGCCAGCAGCTTGGGAGGGCCGGGCACAGATACGCAGTATTTT.